Shown below are 30 T cell receptor beta chains from a single sample sequenced in a study of T cell repertoires in cytomegalovirus infection (dated by TCRdb to between 2018 and 2021). What this sample's treatment or condition label stands for: in vitro stimulation with specific CMV peptide epitopes to enrich CMV-specific T cells. These receptors lack a known antigen. The sample was run on an Illumina HiSeq 1500. TCRdb ran its own pipeline on the public reads, namely fastp trimming at Q25 and MiXCR clone calling, and kept in-frame beta chains. CDR3 protein duplicates are merged, each entry listing the most common genes and DNA. The sample table shows roughly 700,000 distinct CDR3 sequences, and roughly a third are seen once. The ten largest clones add up to about 20% of the sample. This specimen consisted of cultured PBMCs, obtained from culture after CMV antigen stimulation. The receptor set was obtained from a human donor in good health (CMV status not recorded). Some clones in this sample may be carry-over from other donors' samples.

This clonotype was found a few times. This chain links TRBV7-6 with TRBJ1-1, with TRBD1 matching 7 bases. This CDR3 has 15 amino acids. Trimming removed 5 bases from V and 2 bases from J; junction bases left unmatched: 8. The germline CDR1 and CDR2 sequences are SGHVS and FNYEAQ. This CDR3 is CASSETGAGNTEAFF. The CDR3 region has the DNA TGTGCCAGCAGCGAAACAGGGGCCGGAAACACTGAAGCTTTCTTT.

The table lists this clonotype with a count of one. This chain uses TRBV4-1 with TRBJ1-4, with 11 bases fitting TRBD1. V shed 0 bases, J shed 8 bases, and the junction held 2 bases outside the gene matches. The CDR3 extends over 15 amino acids. CDR1 and CDR2 from the germline V gene are MGHRA and YSYEKL. The CDR3 sequence: CASSQEGTGGEKLFF. The CDR3 coding sequence is TGCGCCAGCAGCCAAGAGGGGACAGGGGGAGAAAAACTGTTTTTT.

The chain is built from TRBV2 and TRBJ1-2; 8 nucleotides line up with TRBD1. The ends lost 4 bases at V and 6 bases at J; junction bases unmatched: 10. Germline CDR1 SNHLY, CDR2 FYNNEI. The CDR3 has 15 residues. CDR3 region: CASSATGAPVNGYTF. The CDR3 region has the DNA TGTGCCAGCAGTGCGACAGGGGCCCCCGTAAATGGCTACACCTTC. Full variable domain (remainder filled in from reference TRBV2 and TRBJ1-2): EPEVTQTPSHQVTQMGQEVILRCVPISNHLYFYWYRQILGQKVEFLVSFYNNEISEKSEIFDDQFSVERPDGSNFTLKIRSTKLEDSAMYFCASSATGAPVNGYTFGSGTRLTVV.

This clonotype appeared a few times. The chain carries TRBV7-9 and TRBJ1-2; a weak D match, TRBD1 (6 bases). The germline CDR1 and CDR2 sequences are SEHNR and FQNEAQ (reference sequence). The CDR3 contains 15 residues. Trimming took 5 bases from V and 5 from J, leaving 18 bases between them. In DNA form, the CDR3 reads TGTGCCAGCAGCGGCCACCGAGGGGGGATTTATGGCTACACCTTC. Translation gives CASSGHRGGIYGYTF.

The chain recombines TRBV7-9 with TRBJ1-6; D possibly corresponds to TRBD1 (6 bases). Germline lookup yields CDR1 SEHNR and CDR2 FQNEAQ (reference sequence). V lost 1 base to trimming and J lost 10 bases, with 11 bases between them. This CDR3 comprises 14 residues. The CDR3 DNA sequence: TGTGCCAGCAGCTTAGGGGCAGGGGTCTCACCCCTCCACTTT. Protein: CASSLGAGVSPLHF.

The chain is built from TRBV4-1 and TRBJ2-7; either TRBD1 or TRBD2 may fit D (6 bases each). From germline, CDR1 is MGHRA and CDR2 YSYEKL. Trimming removed 0 bases from V and 7 bases from J, with 16 bases in between. The CDR3 runs 15 residues. The CDR3 DNA sequence: TGCGCCAGCAGCCAAGAAAGGACAGAGACTAGTGAGCAGTACTTC. Translation gives CASSQERTETSEQYF.

The gene calls are TRBV20-1 and TRBJ2-7; D might be TRBD2 (6 bases). Looked up from germline, CDR1 is DFQATT and CDR2 is SNEGSKA (reference sequence). The CDR3 covers 14 residues. V was shortened by 0 bases and J by 0 bases, with 9 bases between the two germline ends. CDR3 protein: CSARDRRGSYEQYF. The CDR3 region has the DNA TGCAGTGCTAGAGATCGGCGGGGCTCCTACGAGCAGTACTTC.

The chain couples TRBV6-8 to TRBJ2-2; 11 nucleotides align to TRBD2. Trimming cost V 4 bases and J 8 bases; bases outside gene matches: 9. This CDR3 has 16 amino acids. The V gene's germline CDR1 is MNHGY and CDR2 SAAAGT. This CDR3 reads CASSLTGLAEGGELFF. For the CDR3, the DNA is TGTGCCAGCAGTTTAACGGGACTAGCGGAGGGGGGGGAGCTGTTTTTT.

The rearrangement joins TRBV20-1 to TRBJ2-5, with D perhaps TRBD1 or TRBD2 (5 bases each). The CDR3 loop spans 14 amino acids. The germline V gene encodes CDR1 DFQATT and CDR2 SNEGSKA (reference sequence). The V and J ends lost 6 bases and 1 base respectively, with 15 bases between them. The CDR3 spells CSAPGALVQETQYF. The CDR3 DNA follows: TGCAGTGCCCCCGGGGCCCTGGTCCAAGAGACCCAGTACTTC.

The chain couples TRBV2 to TRBJ2-7; D may correspond to TRBD1 or TRBD2 (5 bases each). The V end was cut by 7 bases, the J end by 2 bases, with 9 bases between. CDR1 is SNHLY, CDR2 FYNNEI, per germline. This CDR3 has 12 amino acids. The DNA for the CDR3 is TGTGCCAGCACAGGGACCCCCTACGAGCAGTACTTC. Translating it yields CASTGTPYEQYF.

V and J are TRBV3-1 and TRBJ2-1; D is unresolved. Germline V gene sequence: CDR1 LGHDT, CDR2 YNNKEL (reference sequence). The CDR3 covers 12 residues. The V end lost 11 bases, the J end lost 3 bases, and 11 bases lay between the germline ends. The DNA for the CDR3 is TGTGCCCGACTCACCTGCTACAATGAGCAGTTCTTC. Translating gives CARLTCYNEQFF.

The V and J genes are TRBV14 and TRBJ1-2; D gene uncertain. Trimming cost V 0 bases and J 6 bases, with 11 bases left between them. The CDR3 consists of 14 residues. The germline gives CDR1 SGHDN, CDR2 FVKESK. CDR3 in amino acids: CASSQDREVDGYTF. The CDR3 bases are TGTGCCAGCAGCCAAGATAGAGAGGTCGATGGCTACACCTTC.

This chain uses TRBV7-9 with TRBJ2-7; D uncertain. Trimming stripped 4 bases from V and 7 bases from J, with 11 bases between. The germline V gene has CDR1 SEHNR and CDR2 FQNEAQ (reference sequence). The CDR3 extends over 12 amino acids. The CDR3 coding sequence is TGTGCCAGCAGCTCTACCCCGAGGGAGCAGTACTTC. Protein: CASSSTPREQYF.

This clonotype was seen once. The chain recombines TRBV20-1 with TRBJ1-2; a weak D match, TRBD1 (6 bases). CDR3 length: 14 amino acids. Trimming pared 6 bases from V and 6 bases from J, leaving 20 bases between. Germline V gene sequence: CDR1 DFQATT, CDR2 SNEGSKA (reference sequence). The CDR3 DNA follows: TGCAGTGCGGGAGGGGGACGGGACACGAATGGCTACACCTTC. Its protein product is CSAGGGRDTNGYTF.

In its sample, this clonotype was seen a few times. J is TRBJ2-1 and V is TRBV6-1; D gene ambiguous. The CDR3 loop spans 13 amino acids. CDR1 is MNHNS and CDR2 is SASEGT in the germline V gene. Deletions cut 0 bases from V and 4 bases from J, with 4 bases between. CDR3 in DNA: TGTGCCAGCAGTGAAGCGCCGTACAATGAGCAGTTCTTC. Its translation is CASSEAPYNEQFF.

This clonotype appeared a few times. The rearrangement joins TRBV10-2 to TRBJ2-7, with D perhaps TRBD1 or TRBD2 (5 bases each). The CDR3 is made up of 11 amino acids. Deletions cut 9 bases from V and 0 bases from J, with 6 bases between. Germline values: CDR1 WSHSY, CDR2 SAAADI. CDR3 coding DNA: TGCGCCAGTGGGACCTCCTACGAGCAGTACTTC. Its protein product is CASGTSYEQYF.

The rearrangement uses TRBV5-6 and TRBJ2-3; tentative D call: TRBD1 (6 bases). This CDR3 comprises 16 residues. Trimming shortened V by 2 bases and J by 0 bases, and 13 bases separated the two germline ends. Germline V lookup: CDR1 SGHDT, CDR2 YYEEEE. In DNA form, the CDR3 reads TGTGCCAGCAGCTTCTGGACAGCCTTTAGCACAGATACGCAGTATTTT. It encodes CASSFWTAFSTDTQYF.

The rearrangement uses TRBV11-3 and TRBJ2-5; the D is unclear. The germline V gene encodes CDR1 SGHNT and CDR2 YENEEA. This CDR3 comprises 13 residues. Trimming cost V 5 bases and J 5 bases, with 12 bases left between them. The CDR3 DNA reads TGTGCCAGCAGCACCGAATTCGGGGAGACCCAGTACTTC. It is translated as CASSTEFGETQYF.

This chain connects TRBV7-2 to TRBJ2-3; no clear D. The V gene's germline CDR1 is SGHTA and CDR2 FQGNSA. This CDR3 has 14 residues. V was clipped by 1 base and J by 4 bases, with 9 bases between them. The CDR3 DNA reads as TGTGCCAGCAGCTTAGTAGGTTTCGCAGATACGCAGTATTTT. Amino acid sequence: CASSLVGFADTQYF. Together with reference TRBV7-2 and TRBJ2-3, the CDR3 gives the full variable domain: GAGVSQSPSNKVTEKGKDVELRCDPISGHTALYWYRQSLGQGLEFLIYFQGNSAPDKSGLPSDRFSAERTGGSVSTLTIQRTQQEDSAVYLCASSLVGFADTQYFGPGTRLTVL.

With regard to this clonotype: Compared with germline, one end of the junction differs, possibly owing to a read error. The CDR3 nucleotides are TGCGCCAGCAGCTTGGACTCGTCCGCCTATAATGAGCAGTTCTTC. Translated, it gives CASSLDSSAYNEQFF. J is TRBJ2-1 and V is TRBV5-1; D uncertain. Germline values: CDR1 SGHRS, CDR2 YFSETQ. CDR3 length: 15 amino acids.

This sequence joins TRBV6-1 and TRBJ1-4, with 8 bases lining up with TRBD1. With 6 bases clipped from V and 5 bases from J, the junction kept 5 bases outside the gene matches. Germline CDR1 is MNHNS and CDR2 is SASEGT. The CDR3 sequence is 14 residues long. The CDR3 sequence: CASRNRGKNEKLFF. CDR3 nucleotide sequence: TGTGCCAGCAGGAACAGGGGGAAGAATGAAAAACTGTTTTTT.

The rearrangement joins TRBV29-1 to TRBJ1-1; D is ambiguous. The CDR3 is 11 amino acids. The V gene's germline CDR1 is SQVTM and CDR2 ANQGSEA. Trimming took 0 bases from V and 6 from J, leaving 5 bases between them. CDR3 in DNA: TGCAGCGTTGAAGACACAGCTGAAGCTTTCTTT. Translated, it gives CSVEDTAEAFF.

There are a few counts of this clonotype. J is TRBJ1-1 and V is TRBV7-6; the D is unclear. V shed 5 bases and J shed 10 bases, with 17 bases lying between them. Germline assignment: CDR1 SGHVS and CDR2 FNYEAQ. The CDR3 is made up of 13 amino acids. Written as DNA, the CDR3 is TGTGCCAGCAGCGACTTCACCGGGGAGGGAGCTTTCTTT. It translates to CASSDFTGEGAFF.

This chain connects TRBV19 to TRBJ2-3; D remains unclear. The length of the CDR3 is 14 residues. Trimming took 6 bases from V and 7 from J, leaving 17 bases between them. CDR1 and CDR2 (germline): LNHDA, SQIVND (reference sequence). CDR3: CASRSVVSQYTQYF. CDR3 in DNA: TGTGCCAGTAGAAGTGTTGTCTCGCAGTATACGCAGTATTTT.

This clonotype has a count of ten or more. This sequence joins TRBV7-9 and TRBJ2-7, with a weak D call TRBD1 (6 bases). V shed 5 bases and J shed 5 bases, with 16 bases lying between them. CDR1 is SEHNR, CDR2 FQNEAQ, per germline (reference sequence). The CDR3 runs to 14 residues. The CDR3 here is CASSGWTVLNEQYF. In DNA, the CDR3 is TGTGCCAGCAGCGGATGGACAGTCCTTAACGAGCAGTACTTC.

The V gene is TRBV10-3, the J gene TRBJ2-1, with TRBD2 matching over 13 bases. CDR1 and CDR2 (germline): ENHRY, SYGVKD. There are 16 residues in the CDR3. V shed 6 bases, J shed 4 bases, and the junction held 6 bases outside the gene matches. The CDR3 nucleotides read TGTGCCATCAGCCCAGGGACTAGCGGGGTATACAATGAGCAGTTCTTC. It is translated as CAISPGTSGVYNEQFF.

This chain joins TRBV4-1 and TRBJ1-6, with D uncertain. Germline V lookup: CDR1 MGHRA, CDR2 YSYEKL. The CDR3 extends over 13 amino acids. Trimming took off 4 bases at V and 14 bases at J, with 15 bases between the two ends. In DNA form, the CDR3 reads TGCGCCAGCAGCCCCCCCAGCGGGTTCACCCTCCACTTT. Translated, it gives CASSPPSGFTLHF.

This clonotype showed up just a few times. The rearrangement joins TRBV6-1 to TRBJ1-5; TRBD1 matches at 8 bases. J gave up 5 bases and V 2 bases, and 14 bases lay outside the gene matches. This CDR3 is 18 amino acids long. Germline V lookup: CDR1 MNHNS, CDR2 SASEGT. The DNA for the CDR3 is TGTGCCAGCAGTGAAAGCAGGGGGCGCATGTATTTGGATCAGCCCCAGCATTTT. It yields the protein CASSESRGRMYLDQPQHF.

V is TRBV19 and J is TRBJ2-5; 8 bases are a match to TRBD2. This CDR3 comprises 12 residues. Trimming removed 7 bases from V and 6 bases from J; junction bases left unmatched: 4. Germline values: CDR1 LNHDA, CDR2 SQIVND (reference sequence). CDR3 sequence: CASTASGQTQYF. The CDR3 bases are TGTGCCAGTACGGCTAGCGGGCAGACCCAGTACTTC. Together with reference TRBV19 and TRBJ2-5, the CDR3 gives the full variable domain: DGGITQSPKYLFRKEGQNVTLSCEQNLNHDAMYWYRQDPGQGLRLIYYSQIVNDFQKGDIAEGYSVSREKKESFPLTVTSAQKNPTAFYLCASTASGQTQYFGPGTRLLVL.

This clonotype was seen a handful of times. The chain has TRBV12-3 or TRBV12-4 and TRBJ2-7, with 8 bases identical to TRBD2. V lost 2 bases, J lost 5 bases, and 2 bases stayed unmatched. The CDR3 consists of 13 residues. The CDR3 sequence is CASSLSGGDEQYF. In nucleotides, the CDR3 is TGTGCCAGCAGTTTAAGCGGGGGCGACGAGCAGTACTTC.